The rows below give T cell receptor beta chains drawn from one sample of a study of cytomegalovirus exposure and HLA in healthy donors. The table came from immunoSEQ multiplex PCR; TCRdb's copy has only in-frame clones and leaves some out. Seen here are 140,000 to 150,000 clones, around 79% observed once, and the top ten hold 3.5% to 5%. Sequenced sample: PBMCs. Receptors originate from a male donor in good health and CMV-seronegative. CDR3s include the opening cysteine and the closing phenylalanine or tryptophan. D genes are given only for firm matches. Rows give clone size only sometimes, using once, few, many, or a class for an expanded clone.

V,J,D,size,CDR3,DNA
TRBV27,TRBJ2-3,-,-,CASGKLGADTQYF,TGTGCCAGCGGGAAGTTAGGGGCAGATACGCAGTATTTT
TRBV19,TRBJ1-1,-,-,CASSMFGRVVEEAFF,TGTGCCAGTAGTATGTTTGGCAGGGTAGTAGAGGAGGCTTTCTTT
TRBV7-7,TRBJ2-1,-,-,CASSERAELSNEQFF,TGTGCTAGCAGCGAGCGGGCGGAGCTTTCCAATGAGCAGTTCTTC
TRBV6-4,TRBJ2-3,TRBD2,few,CASSDSSGGSTDTQYF,TGTGCCAGCAGTGACTCGTCCGGGGGGTCCACAGATACGCAGTATTTT
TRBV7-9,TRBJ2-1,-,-,CASSPWGFGNEQFF,TGTGCCAGCAGCCCATGGGGCTTTGGTAATGAGCAGTTCTTC
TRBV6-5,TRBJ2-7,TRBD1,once,CASVRDGTGSYEQYF,TGTGCCAGCGTCAGAGACGGGACAGGATCTTACGAGCAGTACTTC
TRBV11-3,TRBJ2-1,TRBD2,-,CASSFGGSLNEQFF,TGTGCCAGCAGCTTCGGCGGGAGTCTCAATGAGCAGTTCTTC
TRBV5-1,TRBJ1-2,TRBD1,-,CASSTPTGGYGYTF,TGCGCCAGCAGCACCCCGACAGGGGGCTATGGCTACACCTTC
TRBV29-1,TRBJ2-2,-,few,CSFEGGPNTGELFF,TGCAGTTTCGAGGGGGGGCCTAACACCGGGGAGCTGTTTTTT
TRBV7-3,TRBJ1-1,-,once,CASSLTGSNTEAFF,TGTGCCAGCAGCCTGACAGGTTCGAACACTGAAGCTTTCTTT
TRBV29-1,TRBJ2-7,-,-,CSVELAGRSSYEQYF,TGCAGCGTTGAGTTGGCGGGGAGGAGCTCCTACGAGCAGTACTTC
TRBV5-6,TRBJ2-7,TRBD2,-,CASSQSGRRFEQYF,TGTGCCAGCAGTCAGAGCGGGAGGCGTTTTGAGCAGTACTTC
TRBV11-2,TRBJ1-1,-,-,CASSGSTEAFF,TGTGCCAGCAGCGGTAGTACTGAAGCTTTCTTT
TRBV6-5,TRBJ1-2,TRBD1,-,CASRGQGNYGYTF,TGTGCCAGCAGGGGACAGGGAAACTATGGCTACACCTTC
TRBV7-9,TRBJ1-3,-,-,CASSLSTRSSGNTIYF,TGTGCCAGCAGCTTAAGTACGAGGAGCTCTGGAAACACCATATATTTT
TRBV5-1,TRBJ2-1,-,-,CASSLNPPPYNEQFF,TGCGCCAGCAGCCTAAACCCTCCCCCTTACAATGAGCAGTTCTTC
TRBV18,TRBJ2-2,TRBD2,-,CASSPAGEGLNTGELFF,TGTGCCAGCTCACCCGCTGGGGAGGGATTGAACACCGGGGAGCTGTTTTTT
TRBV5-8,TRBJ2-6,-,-,CASSLLVPGANVLTF,TGTGCCAGCAGCTTGTTAGTGCCTGGGGCCAACGTCCTGACTTTC
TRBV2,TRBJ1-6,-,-,CASSGTGNSPLHF,TGTGCCAGCAGTGGCACAGGGAACTCACCCCTCCACTTT
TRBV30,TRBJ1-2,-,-,CAWSVISTVPPLVPNYGYTF,TGTGCCTGGAGTGTAATAAGTACCGTGCCCCCGCTAGTCCCCAACTATGGCTACACCTTC
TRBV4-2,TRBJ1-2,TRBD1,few,CASSQDFGRRQGGGYTF,TGTGCCAGCAGCCAAGATTTTGGGAGGCGACAGGGGGGTGGCTACACCTTC
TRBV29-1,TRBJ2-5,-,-,CSVHEGGVDRGPQETQYF,TGCAGCGTCCATGAAGGGGGGGTCGACAGGGGCCCCCAAGAGACCCAGTACTTC
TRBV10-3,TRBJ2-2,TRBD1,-,CATGTDNTGELFF,TGTGCCACCGGGACAGACAACACCGGGGAGCTGTTTTTT
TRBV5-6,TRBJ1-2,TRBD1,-,CASNPRGQDLYGYTF,TGTGCCAGCAACCCCCGGGGACAGGACCTCTATGGCTACACCTTC
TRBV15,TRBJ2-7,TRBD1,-,CATSRGGGTGGYEQYF,TGTGCCACCAGCAGAGGCGGGGGGACAGGGGGCTACGAGCAGTACTTC
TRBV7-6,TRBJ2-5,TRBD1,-,CASSADRFQETQYF,TGTGCCAGCAGCGCGGACAGGTTCCAAGAGACCCAGTACTTC
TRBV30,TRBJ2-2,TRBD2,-,CAWRGLADNTGELFF,TGTGCCTGGCGGGGACTAGCGGACAACACCGGGGAGCTGTTTTTT
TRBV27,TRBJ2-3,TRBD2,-,CASNLRGTSGPRGTDTQYF,TGTGCCAGCAACCTAAGGGGGACTAGCGGGCCTAGGGGCACAGATACGCAGTATTTT
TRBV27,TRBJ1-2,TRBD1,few,CASSLYPPAGGYGYTF,TGTGCCAGCAGTTTATACCCCCCGGCAGGGGGGTATGGCTACACCTTC
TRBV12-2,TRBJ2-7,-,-,CASRFGLAGLLVREQYF,TGTGCAAGTCGCTTTGGACTAGCGGGGCTCCTAGTGAGGGAGCAGTACTTC
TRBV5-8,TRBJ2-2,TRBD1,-,CASSFWTGVSGELFF,TGTGCCAGCAGCTTTTGGACAGGGGTCTCCGGGGAGCTGTTTTTT
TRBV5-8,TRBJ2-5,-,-,CASSLASFQETQYF,TGTGCCAGCAGCTTGGCCTCCTTTCAAGAGACCCAGTACTTC
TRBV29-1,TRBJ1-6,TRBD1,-,CSHRDRECF,TGCAGTCACCGGGACAGGGAATGCTTT
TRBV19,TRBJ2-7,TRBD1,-,CASRNTGVTTYEQYF,TGTGCCAGTAGGAACACAGGGGTAACCACCTACGAGCAGTACTTC
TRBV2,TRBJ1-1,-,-,CASMVQGLNTEAFF,TGTGCCAGCATGGTACAGGGCTTGAACACTGAAGCTTTCTTT
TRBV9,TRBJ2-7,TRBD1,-,CASSRFDRGGSYEQYF,TGTGCCAGCAGTCGTTTTGACAGGGGAGGCTCCTACGAGCAGTACTTC
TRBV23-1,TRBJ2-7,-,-,CASSQLHLSGGSSYEQYF,TGCGCCAGCAGTCAATTACATCTGAGTGGTGGGAGCTCCTACGAGCAGTACTTC
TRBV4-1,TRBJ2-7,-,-,CASSRYLTSSYEQYF,TGCGCCAGCAGCCGTTACTTGACATCCTCCTACGAGCAGTACTTC
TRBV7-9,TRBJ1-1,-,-,CASSFHRDGTEAFF,TGTGCCAGCAGCTTCCACAGGGACGGCACTGAAGCTTTCTTT